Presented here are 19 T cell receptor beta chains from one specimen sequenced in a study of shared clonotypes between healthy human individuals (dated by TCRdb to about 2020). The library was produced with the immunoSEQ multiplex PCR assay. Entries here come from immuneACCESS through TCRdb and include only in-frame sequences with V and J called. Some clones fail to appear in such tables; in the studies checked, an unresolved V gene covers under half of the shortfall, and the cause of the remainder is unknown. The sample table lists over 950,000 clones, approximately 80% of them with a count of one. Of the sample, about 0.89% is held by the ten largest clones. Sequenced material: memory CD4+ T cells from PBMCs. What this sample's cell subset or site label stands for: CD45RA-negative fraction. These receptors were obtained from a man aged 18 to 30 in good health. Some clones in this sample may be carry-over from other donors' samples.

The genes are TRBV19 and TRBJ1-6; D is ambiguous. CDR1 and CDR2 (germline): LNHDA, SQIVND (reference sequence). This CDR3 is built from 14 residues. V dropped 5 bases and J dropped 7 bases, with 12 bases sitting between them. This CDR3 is CASSGWARNSPLHF. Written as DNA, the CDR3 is TGTGCCAGTAGTGGGTGGGCGCGCAATTCACCCCTCCACTTT.

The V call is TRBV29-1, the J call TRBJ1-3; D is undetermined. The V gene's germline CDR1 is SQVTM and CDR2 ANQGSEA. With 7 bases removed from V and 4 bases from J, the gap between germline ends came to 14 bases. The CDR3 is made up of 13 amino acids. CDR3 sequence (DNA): TGCAGCGCGCAGACTCCCCTGGGAAACACCATATATTTT. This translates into CSAQTPLGNTIYF. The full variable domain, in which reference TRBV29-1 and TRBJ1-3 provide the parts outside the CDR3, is SAVISQKPSRDICQRGTSLTIQCQVDSQVTMMFWYRQQPGQSLTLIATANQGSEATYESGFVIDKFPISRPNLTFSTLTVSNMSPEDSSIYLCSAQTPLGNTIYFGEGSWLTVV.

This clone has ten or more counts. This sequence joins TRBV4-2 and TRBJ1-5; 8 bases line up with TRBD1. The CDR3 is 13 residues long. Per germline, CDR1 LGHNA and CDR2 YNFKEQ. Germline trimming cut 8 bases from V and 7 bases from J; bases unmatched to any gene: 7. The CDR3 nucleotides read TGTGCCAGCGGGACAGGAAGGGGGCAGCCCCAGCATTTT. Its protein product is CASGTGRGQPQHF.

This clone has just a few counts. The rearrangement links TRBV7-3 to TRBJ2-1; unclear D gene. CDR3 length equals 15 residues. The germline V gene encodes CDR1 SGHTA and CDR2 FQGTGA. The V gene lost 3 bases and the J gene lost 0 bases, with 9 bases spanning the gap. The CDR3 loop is CASSFRVSSYNEQFF. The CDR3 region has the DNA TGTGCCAGCAGCTTCCGGGTTAGCTCCTACAATGAGCAGTTCTTC.

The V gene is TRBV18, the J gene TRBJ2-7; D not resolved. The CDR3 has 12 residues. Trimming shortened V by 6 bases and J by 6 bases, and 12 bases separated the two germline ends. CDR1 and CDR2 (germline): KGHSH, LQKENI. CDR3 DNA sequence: TGTGCCAGCTCTCCGGCCGTTGCCGAGCAGTACTTC. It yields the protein CASSPAVAEQYF.

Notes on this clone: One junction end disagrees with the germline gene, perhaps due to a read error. The DNA of the CDR3 is TGCAGCGTCGGGCCGGACCCTCGGGCATTC. This translates into CSVGPDPRAF. This chain connects TRBV29-1 to TRBJ2-7; no clear D gene. CDR1 and CDR2 from the germline V gene are SQVTM and ANQGSEA. The CDR3 runs 10 residues.

CDR3 protein: CASYRQIADTQYF. The CDR3, as DNA: TGTGCCAGCTATAGACAGATCGCAGATACGCAGTATTTT. The rearrangement uses TRBV2 and TRBJ2-3; D is perhaps TRBD1 (5 bases). There are 13 residues in the CDR3. CDR1 and CDR2 (germline): SNHLY, FYNNEI. Trimming took off 8 bases at V and 4 bases at J, with 13 bases between the two ends.

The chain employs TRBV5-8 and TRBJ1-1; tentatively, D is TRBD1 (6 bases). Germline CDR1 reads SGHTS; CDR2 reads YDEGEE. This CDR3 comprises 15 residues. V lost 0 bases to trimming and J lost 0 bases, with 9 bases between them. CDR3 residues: CASSLVGQMNTEAFF. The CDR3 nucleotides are TGTGCCAGCAGCTTGGTTGGACAGATGAACACTGAAGCTTTCTTT.

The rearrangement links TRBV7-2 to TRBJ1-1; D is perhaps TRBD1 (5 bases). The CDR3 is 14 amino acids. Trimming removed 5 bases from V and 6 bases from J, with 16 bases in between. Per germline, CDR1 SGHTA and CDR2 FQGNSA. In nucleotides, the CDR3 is TGTGCCAGCAGCACCAGGGAAGTTGTTGCTGAAGCTTTCTTT. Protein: CASSTREVVAEAFF. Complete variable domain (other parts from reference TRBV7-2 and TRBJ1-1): GAGVSQSPSNKVTEKGKDVELRCDPISGHTALYWYRQSLGQGLEFLIYFQGNSAPDKSGLPSDRFSAERTGGSVSTLTIQRTQQEDSAVYLCASSTREVVAEAFFGQGTRLTVV.

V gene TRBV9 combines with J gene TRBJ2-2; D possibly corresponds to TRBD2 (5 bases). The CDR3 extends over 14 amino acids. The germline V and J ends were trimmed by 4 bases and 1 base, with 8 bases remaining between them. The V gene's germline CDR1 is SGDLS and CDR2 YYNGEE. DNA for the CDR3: TGTGCCAGCAGCTTTGGAGGGAACACCGGGGAGCTGTTTTTT. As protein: CASSFGGNTGELFF.

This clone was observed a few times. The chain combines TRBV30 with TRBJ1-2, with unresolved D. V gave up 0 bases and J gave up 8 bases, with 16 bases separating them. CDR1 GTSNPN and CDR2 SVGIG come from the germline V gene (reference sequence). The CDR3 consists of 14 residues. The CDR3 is CAWSVREGTEGYTF. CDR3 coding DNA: TGTGCCTGGAGTGTGAGAGAGGGCACGGAAGGCTACACCTTC. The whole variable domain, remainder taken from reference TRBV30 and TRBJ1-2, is SQTIHQWPATLVQPVGSPLSLECTVEGTSNPNLYWYRQAAGRGLQLLFYSVGIGQISSEVPQNLSASRPQDRQFILSSKKLLLSDSGFYLCAWSVREGTEGYTFGSGTRLTVV.

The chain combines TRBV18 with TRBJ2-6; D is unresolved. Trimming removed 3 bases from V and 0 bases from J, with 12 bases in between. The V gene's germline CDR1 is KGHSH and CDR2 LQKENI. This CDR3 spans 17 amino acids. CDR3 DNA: TGTGCCAGCTCACCGCAACAGCTTCACTCTGGGGCCAACGTCCTGACTTTC. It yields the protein CASSPQQLHSGANVLTF.

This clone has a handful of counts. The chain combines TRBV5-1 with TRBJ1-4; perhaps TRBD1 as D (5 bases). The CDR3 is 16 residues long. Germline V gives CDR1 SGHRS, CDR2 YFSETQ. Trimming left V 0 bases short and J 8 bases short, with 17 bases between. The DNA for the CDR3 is TGCGCCAGCAGCTTGGGAACACAGGTGTCGGGAGAAAAACTGTTTTTT. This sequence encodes CASSLGTQVSGEKLFF.

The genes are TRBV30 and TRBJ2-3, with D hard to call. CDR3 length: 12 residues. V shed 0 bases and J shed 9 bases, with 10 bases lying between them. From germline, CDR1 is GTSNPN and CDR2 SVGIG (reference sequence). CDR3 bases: TGTGCCTGGAGTGTACCTGGTATGACGCAGTATTTT. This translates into CAWSVPGMTQYF.

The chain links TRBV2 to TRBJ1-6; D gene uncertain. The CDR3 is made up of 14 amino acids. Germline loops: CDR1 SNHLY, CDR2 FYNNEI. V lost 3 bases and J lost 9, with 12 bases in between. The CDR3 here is CASSDAGSSSPLHF. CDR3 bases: TGTGCCAGCAGTGATGCGGGGAGCAGTTCACCCCTCCACTTT.

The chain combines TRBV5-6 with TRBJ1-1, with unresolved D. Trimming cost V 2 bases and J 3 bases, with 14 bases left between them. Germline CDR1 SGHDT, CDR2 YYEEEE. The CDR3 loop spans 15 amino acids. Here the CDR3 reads CASSLDPRSDTEAFF. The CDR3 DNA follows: TGTGCCAGCAGCTTAGATCCCCGGTCGGACACTGAAGCTTTCTTT. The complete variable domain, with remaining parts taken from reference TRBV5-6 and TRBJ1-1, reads DAGVTQSPTHLIKTRGQQVTLRCSPKSGHDTVSWYQQALGQGPQFIFQYYEEEERQRGNFPDRFSGHQFPNYSSELNVNALLLGDSALYLCASSLDPRSDTEAFFGQGTRLTVV.

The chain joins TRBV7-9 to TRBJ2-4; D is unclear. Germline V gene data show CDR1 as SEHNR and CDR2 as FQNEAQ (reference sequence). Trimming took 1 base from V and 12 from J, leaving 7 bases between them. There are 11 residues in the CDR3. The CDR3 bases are TGTGCCAGCAGCTTAGATATGGATCAGTACTTC. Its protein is CASSLDMDQYF.

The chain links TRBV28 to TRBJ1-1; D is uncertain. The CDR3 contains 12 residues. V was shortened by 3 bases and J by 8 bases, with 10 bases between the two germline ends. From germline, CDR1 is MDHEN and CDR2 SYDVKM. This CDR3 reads CASSLSRLEAFF. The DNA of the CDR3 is TGTGCCAGCAGTTTGTCGAGGCTCGAAGCTTTCTTT.

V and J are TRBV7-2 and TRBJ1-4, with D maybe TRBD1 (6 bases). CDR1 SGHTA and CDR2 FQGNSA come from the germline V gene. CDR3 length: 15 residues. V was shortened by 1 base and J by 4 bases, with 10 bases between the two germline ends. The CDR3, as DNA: TGTGCCAGCAGCTTAGTACAGGGAGTTAATGAAAAACTGTTTTTT. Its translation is CASSLVQGVNEKLFF.